A few counts support the clone carrying this T cell receptor beta chain. The CDR3 sequence is 13 residues long. The V end was cut by 2 bases, the J end by 8 bases, with 12 bases between. CDR1 is MNHEY, CDR2 SVGAGI, per germline. Investigators plated roughly 200,000 CFSE-labeled responder cells together with roughly 200,000 irradiated stimulator cells labeled with violet dye. The record originates from a study of graft-versus-host responses after intestinal transplantation. Turning to the study itself: All recipients were given anti-thymocyte globulin induction, and tacrolimus and steroids were then administered for about three years. General study findings and limits: GvH clones were found in recipient marrow; some appeared first in ileum or blood.

Some clones are missing from TCRdb's copy, which holds only in-frame ones; the method was immunoSEQ multiplex PCR. The sample yields about 7,000 clones, roughly 31% seen once. The sample here was alloreactive CD8+ T cells from a mixed lymphocyte reaction culture, taken before transplantation. Specified subset: CFSE-low proliferating T cells sorted from roughly 6-day pre-transplant mixed lymphocyte reaction (GvH or HvG direction). V gene TRBV6-5 combines with J gene TRBJ1-2, with D tentatively TRBD1 (6 bases). The source of this sequence is a human patient who was an organ donor for intestinal transplantation. The CDR3 here is CASSYETGKGYTF. CDR3 in DNA: TGTGCCAGCAGTTACGAGACAGGTAAAGGCTACACCTTC.